This T cell receptor beta chain is drawn from a study of ipilimumab plus nivolumab after autologous stem cell transplantation. The CDR3 covers 12 residues. Trimming pared 3 bases from V and 5 bases from J, leaving 7 bases between. Germline V gene sequence: CDR1 MNHEY, CDR2 SVGAGI. This table comes from immunoSEQ multiplex PCR, and its TCRdb copy is limited to in-frame clones, with some not included. The sample includes about 83,000 clones, 83% of them seen just once. Study-wide results and caveats: The authors say TCR, Treg and microbiome findings warrant further study.

Of note for this clone: As yet, its antigen is unknown.

The sample consisted of PBMCs, taken in a trial of ipilimumab plus nivolumab as post-transplant consolidation. The receptor was derived from a male donor with diffuse large B-cell lymphoma. The chain uses TRBV6-5 and TRBJ1-1, with no clear D. The CDR3 region is CASSYLRTEAFF. The CDR3 nucleotides read TGTGCCAGCAGTTATTTACGGACTGAAGCTTTCTTT.